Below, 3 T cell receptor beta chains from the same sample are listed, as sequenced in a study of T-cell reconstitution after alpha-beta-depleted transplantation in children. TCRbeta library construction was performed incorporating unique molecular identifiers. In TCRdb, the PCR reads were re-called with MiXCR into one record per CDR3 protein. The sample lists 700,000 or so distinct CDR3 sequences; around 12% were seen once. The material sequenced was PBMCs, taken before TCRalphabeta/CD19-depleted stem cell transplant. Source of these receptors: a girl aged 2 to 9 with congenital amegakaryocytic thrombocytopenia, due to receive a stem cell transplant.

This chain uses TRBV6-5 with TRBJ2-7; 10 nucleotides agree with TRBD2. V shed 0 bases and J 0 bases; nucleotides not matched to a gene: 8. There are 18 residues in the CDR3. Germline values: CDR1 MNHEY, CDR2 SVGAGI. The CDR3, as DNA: TGTGCCAGCAGTTACTCGACCAGCGGGAGGGCGAGCTCCTACGAGCAGTACTTC. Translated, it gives CASSYSTSGRASSYEQYF.

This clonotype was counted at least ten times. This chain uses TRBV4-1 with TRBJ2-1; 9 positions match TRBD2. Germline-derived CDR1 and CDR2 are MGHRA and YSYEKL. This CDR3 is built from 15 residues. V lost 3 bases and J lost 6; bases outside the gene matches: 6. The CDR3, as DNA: TGCGCCAGCAGCCAGCCGGGACTAGCATCCAATGAGCAGTTCTTC. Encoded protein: CASSQPGLASNEQFF.

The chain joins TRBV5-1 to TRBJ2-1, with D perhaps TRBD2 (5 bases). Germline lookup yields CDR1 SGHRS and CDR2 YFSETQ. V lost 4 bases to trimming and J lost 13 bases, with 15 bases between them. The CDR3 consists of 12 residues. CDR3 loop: CASSRSLDRQFF. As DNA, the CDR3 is TGCGCCAGCAGCCGCTCACTAGATCGCCAGTTCTTC.